The 19 T cell receptor beta chains below all came from one sample that was sequenced in a study of blood T cell repertoires in COVID-19. The protocol was immunoSEQ multiplex PCR, while the TCRdb copy is restricted to in-frame clones and leaves out a portion. Seen here are 350,000 or so clones, 92% observed once, and the top ten hold less than 20%. The sequencing sample was made of PBMCs or T cells enriched from blood (not recorded which). These receptors were collected from a woman younger than 45 who had recovered from COVID-19.

J is TRBJ1-5 and V is TRBV19; D might be TRBD1 (6 bases). V was shortened by 4 bases and J by 7 bases, with 14 bases between the two germline ends. The V gene's germline CDR1 is LNHDA and CDR2 SQIVND (reference sequence). This CDR3 is 14 amino acids long. CDR3 in DNA: TGTGCCAGTAGTAAATCCCGGACAGTCCAGCCCCAGCATTTT. Translated, it gives CASSKSRTVQPQHF.

The rearrangement uses TRBV7-8 and TRBJ1-1; D not resolved. There are 13 residues in the CDR3. The germline V gene encodes CDR1 SGHVS and CDR2 FQNEAQ. Trimming removed 1 base at V and 5 bases at J, with 8 bases between. In nucleotides, the CDR3 is TGTGCCAGCAGCTTAGTGGAGGGTACTGAAGCTTTCTTT. It specifies CASSLVEGTEAFF.

The rearrangement joins TRBV14 to TRBJ1-1; D might be TRBD1 (5 bases). Trimming took 1 base from V and 0 from J, leaving 15 bases between them. This CDR3 region has 17 residues. Per germline, CDR1 SGHDN and CDR2 FVKESK. CDR3: CASSQVGQGFMNTEAFF. The CDR3 bases are TGTGCCAGCAGCCAAGTCGGTCAGGGATTCATGAACACTGAAGCTTTCTTT.

CDR3 sequence reads: CAISDPLGLAGDGEQFF. CDR3 in DNA: TGTGCCATCAGTGACCCCCTGGGGCTAGCGGGAGACGGTGAGCAGTTCTTC. The chain recombines TRBV10-3 with TRBJ2-1; 10 positions match TRBD2. The V and J ends lost 3 bases and 9 bases, in that order; junction bases with no gene match: 14. This CDR3 is built from 17 residues. Germline-derived CDR1 and CDR2 are ENHRY and SYGVKD.

The CDR3 region is CASSLSYAGQPQHF. CDR3 coding DNA: TGTGCCAGCAGCTTAAGTTACGCGGGTCAGCCCCAGCATTTT. V and J are TRBV7-2 and TRBJ1-5, with D uncertain. V lost 2 bases, J lost 6 bases, and 11 bases lay in between. CDR1 SGHTA and CDR2 FQGNSA come from the germline V gene. This CDR3 region has 14 residues.

This chain uses TRBV5-1 with TRBJ1-4; 8 bases are shared with TRBD1. CDR3 length: 14 amino acids. The germline V gene has CDR1 SGHRS and CDR2 YFSETQ. With V trimmed by 3 bases and J by 8 bases, 6 bases remained unmatched. CDR3 nucleotide sequence: TGCGCCAGCAGCTATGGACAGGGTGGCGAAAAACTGTTTTTT. This codes for CASSYGQGGEKLFF.

The rearrangement uses TRBV28 and TRBJ1-4, with 7 bases matching TRBD1. After removal of 2 bases from V and 8 bases from J, the junction contained 5 bases not matched to a gene. The CDR3 runs 14 residues. Germline V gives CDR1 MDHEN, CDR2 SYDVKM. The CDR3 region has the DNA TGTGCCAGCAGTTTACCCCGGACAGGAGAAAAACTGTTTTTT. Translation gives CASSLPRTGEKLFF.

The V gene is TRBV12-3 or TRBV12-4, the J gene TRBJ1-3, with 7 bases identical to TRBD1. This CDR3 has 12 residues. The V gene end was trimmed by 0 bases and the J gene end by 15 bases; junction bases not matched to a gene: 5. The CDR3 spells CASSLARGQPYF. CDR3 sequence (DNA): TGTGCCAGCAGTTTAGCGAGGGGGCAACCATATTTT.

The chain combines TRBV19 with TRBJ2-3; 7 bases fit TRBD1. There are 15 residues in the CDR3. J gave up 5 bases and V 4 bases, and 9 bases lay outside the gene matches. Germline loops: CDR1 LNHDA, CDR2 SQIVND (reference sequence). The CDR3 protein is CASSTYTGALDTQYF. CDR3 nucleotide sequence: TGTGCCAGTAGTACTTACACAGGGGCCCTAGATACGCAGTATTTT.

The gene calls are TRBV4-2 and TRBJ2-1, with 13 bases that match TRBD2. The CDR3 contains 16 residues. V dropped 1 base and J dropped 8; count of bases not matched to a gene: 5. Germline-derived CDR1 and CDR2 are LGHNA and YNFKEQ. The CDR3 DNA sequence: TGTGCCAGCAGCCAAGGCGGACTAGCGGGAGTCGATGAGCAGTTCTTC. Translation: CASSQGGLAGVDEQFF.

V is TRBV28 and J is TRBJ1-5; D uncertain. The germline gives CDR1 MDHEN, CDR2 SYDVKM. The germline V and J ends were trimmed by 6 bases and 3 bases, with 12 bases remaining between them. CDR3 size: 14 residues. CDR3 sequence: CASSPTPTNQPQHF. The CDR3 DNA reads TGTGCCAGCAGCCCAACTCCCACCAATCAGCCCCAGCATTTT.

This clone was detected once. The chain couples TRBV5-5 to TRBJ1-2; TRBD1 matches at 10 bases. Trimming took 5 bases from V and 8 from J; bases not matched to a gene: 6. The CDR3 length is 13 residues. Germline V gene data show CDR1 as SGHKS and CDR2 as YYEKEE (reference sequence). CDR3 nucleotide sequence: TGTGCCAGCAGGAGACAGGGGGCGCAAGGCTACACCTTC. Translated, it gives CASRRQGAQGYTF. Full variable domain (outside the CDR3, taken from reference TRBV5-5 and TRBJ1-2): DAGVTQSPTHLIKTRGQQVTLRCSPISGHKSVSWYQQVLGQGPQFIFQYYEKEERGRGNFPDRFSARQFPNYSSELNVNALLLGDSALYLCASRRQGAQGYTFGSGTRLTVV.

The chain couples TRBV5-1 to TRBJ1-3, with D unresolved. V was clipped by 0 bases and J by 5 bases, with 9 bases between them. Germline V gene data show CDR1 as SGHRS and CDR2 as YFSETQ. This CDR3 contains 14 residues. The CDR3 is CASSLVSPRNTIYF. For the CDR3, the DNA is TGCGCCAGCAGCTTGGTATCCCCTAGAAACACCATATATTTT. The complete variable domain, with remaining parts taken from reference TRBV5-1 and TRBJ1-3, reads KAGVTQTPRYLIKTRGQQVTLSCSPISGHRSVSWYQQTPGQGLQFLFEYFSETQRNKGNFPGRFSGRQFSNSRSEMNVSTLELGDSALYLCASSLVSPRNTIYFGEGSWLTVV.

The V and J genes are TRBV6-6 and TRBJ1-5; the D gene is possibly TRBD1 (6 bases). CDR1 and CDR2 (germline): MNHNY, SVGAGI (reference sequence). The CDR3 is 13 amino acids. Trimming took 6 bases from V and 7 from J, leaving 13 bases between them. CDR3 sequence (DNA): TGTGCCAGCAGGGACAGCCGCGAACAGCCCCAGCATTTT. This translates into CASRDSREQPQHF.

This rearrangement joins TRBV19 to TRBJ2-1; 9 bases align to TRBD1. This CDR3 region has 16 residues. V was pared by 4 bases and J by 2 bases, with 6 bases of the junction left unmatched. The germline CDR1 and CDR2 sequences are LNHDA and SQIVND (reference sequence). Here the CDR3 DNA reads TGTGCCAGTAGTAAAGGGACAGGGCCCCCCTACAATGAGCAGTTCTTC. Protein sequence: CASSKGTGPPYNEQFF.

The chain carries TRBV7-3 and TRBJ1-2, with 9 bases matching TRBD1. This CDR3 region has 16 residues. CDR1 is SGHTA and CDR2 is FQGTGA in the germline V gene. The trim removed 5 bases at V and 2 bases at J, leaving 9 bases unmatched. CDR3 amino acids: CASSPNSGTGNYGYTF. As DNA, the CDR3 is TGTGCCAGCAGCCCAAATTCCGGGACAGGGAACTATGGCTACACCTTC.

The rearrangement links TRBV24-1 to TRBJ1-6, with D possibly TRBD1 on 6 matching bases. CDR1 is KGHDR, CDR2 SFDVKD, per germline. CDR3 length: 15 residues. Trimming left V 4 bases short and J 7 bases short, with 13 bases between. The CDR3 bases are TGTGCCACCAGTGACCCTTCGGACAGCAATTCACCCCTCCACTTT. It codes for CATSDPSDSNSPLHF.

This clone was seen once. This chain links TRBV11-2 with TRBJ1-2; 11 bases agree with TRBD1. Germline lookup yields CDR1 SGHAT and CDR2 FQNNGV. The CDR3 contains 19 residues. The trim removed 5 bases at V and 0 bases at J, leaving 14 bases unmatched. The CDR3 DNA is TGTGCCAGCAGCGGGCTTCGGACAGGGGGCGCACAAGCTAACTATGGCTACACCTTC. Its protein is CASSGLRTGGAQANYGYTF.

The J gene is TRBJ1-1, the V gene TRBV11-2, with D maybe TRBD1 (6 bases). CDR1 is SGHAT, CDR2 FQNNGV, per germline. V was clipped by 1 base and J by 5 bases, with 17 bases between them. CDR3 length equals 16 residues. Here the CDR3 reads CASSLGSGRGWTEAFF. The CDR3 DNA reads TGTGCCAGCAGCTTAGGCTCGGGCAGGGGATGGACTGAAGCTTTCTTT. The complete variable domain, with remaining parts taken from reference TRBV11-2 and TRBJ1-1, reads EAGVAQSPRYKIIEKRQSVAFWCNPISGHATLYWYQQILGQGPKLLIQFQNNGVVDDSQLPKDRFSAERLKGVDSTLKIQPAKLEDSAVYLCASSLGSGRGWTEAFFGQGTRLTVV.